This T cell receptor beta chain stems from a study of control samples from healthy donors and cancer patients. The table came from immunoSEQ multiplex PCR; TCRdb's copy has only in-frame clones and leaves some out. The sample has around 100,000 clones, 85% to 90% seen once. Material: blood. The source is a man younger than 45 in good health.

Here the CDR3 reads CASRRTGQETQYF. CDR3 DNA sequence: TGTGCCAGCAGACGGACAGGACAAGAGACCCAGTACTTC. The chain carries TRBV27 and TRBJ2-5; 7 bases fit TRBD1. Germline V CDR1 and CDR2: MNHEY, SMNVEV (reference sequence). The V segment lost 6 bases and the J segment 2 bases; nucleotides outside the gene matches: 3. The CDR3 has 13 amino acids.